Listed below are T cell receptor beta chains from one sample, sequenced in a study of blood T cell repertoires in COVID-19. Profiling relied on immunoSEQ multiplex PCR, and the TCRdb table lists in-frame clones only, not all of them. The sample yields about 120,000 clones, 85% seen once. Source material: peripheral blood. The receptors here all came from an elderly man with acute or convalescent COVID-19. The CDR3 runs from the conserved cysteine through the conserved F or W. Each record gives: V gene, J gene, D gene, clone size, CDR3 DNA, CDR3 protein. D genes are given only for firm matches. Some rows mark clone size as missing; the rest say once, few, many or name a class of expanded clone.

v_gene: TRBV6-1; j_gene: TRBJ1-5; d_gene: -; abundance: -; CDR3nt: TGTGCCAGCAGTGAAGGATCAGTCAGCAATCAGCCCCAGCATTTT; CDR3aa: CASSEGSVSNQPQHF
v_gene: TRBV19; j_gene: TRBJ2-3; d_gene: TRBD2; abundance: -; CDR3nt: TGTGCCAGTGGACTAGCGGGGACAGATACGCAGTATTTT; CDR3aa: CASGLAGTDTQYF
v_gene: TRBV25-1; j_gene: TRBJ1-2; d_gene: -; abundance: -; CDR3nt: TGTGCCAGCAGTGGGTCACCACTGATAGATGGCTACACCTTC; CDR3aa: CASSGSPLIDGYTF
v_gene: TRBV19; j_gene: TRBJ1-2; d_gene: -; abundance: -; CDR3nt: TGTGCCAGTAGTATGGACAGCTATGGCTACACCTTC; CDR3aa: CASSMDSYGYTF
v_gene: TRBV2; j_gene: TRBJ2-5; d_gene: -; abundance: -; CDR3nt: TGTGCCAGCAGCGGAGAAGAGACCCAGTACTTC; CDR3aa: CASSGEETQYF
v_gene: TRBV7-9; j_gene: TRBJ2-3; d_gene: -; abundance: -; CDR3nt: TGTGCCAGCAGCTTAGCGAGGGTGGGCACAGATACGCAGTATTTT; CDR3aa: CASSLARVGTDTQYF
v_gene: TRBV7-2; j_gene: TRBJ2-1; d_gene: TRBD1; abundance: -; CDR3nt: TGTGCCAGCCGGGACAGGGAATACAATGAGCAGTTCTTC; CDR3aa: CASRDREYNEQFF
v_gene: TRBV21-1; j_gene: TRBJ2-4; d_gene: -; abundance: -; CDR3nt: TGTGCCAGCAGCCCTCATTGGGGACTAGCGGGACTCCTAGCCAAAAACATTCAGTACTTC; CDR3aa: CASSPHWGLAGLLAKNIQYF
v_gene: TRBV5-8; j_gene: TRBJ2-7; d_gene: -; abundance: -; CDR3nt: TGTGCCAGCAGCTTGGGAGGGATCTCCTACGAGCAGTACTTC; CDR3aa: CASSLGGISYEQYF
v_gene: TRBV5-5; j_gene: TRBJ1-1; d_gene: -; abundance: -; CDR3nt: TGTGCCAGCAGCTTGGAAGGGCCCCGTACAGGCGCTTTCTTT; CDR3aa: CASSLEGPRTGAFF
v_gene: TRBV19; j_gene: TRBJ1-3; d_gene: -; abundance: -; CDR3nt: TGTGCCACGGGACCCGGAGGGACTGGAAACACCATATATTTT; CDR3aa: CATGPGGTGNTIYF
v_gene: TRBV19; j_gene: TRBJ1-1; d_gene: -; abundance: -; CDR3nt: TGTGCCAGTAGCCAGCGGGGGGGCGACGCTGAAGCTTTCTTT; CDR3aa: CASSQRGGDAEAFF
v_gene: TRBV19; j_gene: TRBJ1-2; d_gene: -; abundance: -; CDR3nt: TGTGCCAGTAGTGATACATTATTAGCTTATTATGGCTACACCTTC; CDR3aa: CASSDTLLAYYGYTF
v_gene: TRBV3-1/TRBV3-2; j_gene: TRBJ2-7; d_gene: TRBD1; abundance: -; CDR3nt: TGTGCCAGCATCGGACAGGGGAACTACGAGCAGTACTTC; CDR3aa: CASIGQGNYEQYF
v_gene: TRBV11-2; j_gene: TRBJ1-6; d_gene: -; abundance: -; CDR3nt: TGTGCCAGCAGCTTGAACAGGGCCTATAATTCACCCCTCCACTTT; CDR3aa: CASSLNRAYNSPLHF
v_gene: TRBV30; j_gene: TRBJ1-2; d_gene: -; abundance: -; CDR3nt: TGTGCCTGGAGCCCCACAAGTGCTCCTAACTATGGCTACACCTTC; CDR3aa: CAWSPTSAPNYGYTF
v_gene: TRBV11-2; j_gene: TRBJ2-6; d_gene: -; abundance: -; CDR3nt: TGTGCCAGCAGCCTAGGGGAGGCTGGGGCCAACGTCCTGACTTTC; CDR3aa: CASSLGEAGANVLTF
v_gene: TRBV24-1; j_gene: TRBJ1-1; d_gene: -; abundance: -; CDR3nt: TGTGCCACCAGTGATCCAGGGAGGGGCGGCGTCACTGAAGCTTTCTTT; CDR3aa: CATSDPGRGGVTEAFF
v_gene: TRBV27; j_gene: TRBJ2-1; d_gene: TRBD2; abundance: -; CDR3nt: TGTGCCAGCAGGACACCGGGACTAGGTTACAATGAGCAGTTCTTC; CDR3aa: CASRTPGLGYNEQFF
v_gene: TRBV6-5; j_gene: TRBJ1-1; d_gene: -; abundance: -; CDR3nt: TGTGCCAGCAGTTCCCGGGGGGGCGAAGCTTTCTTT; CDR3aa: CASSSRGGEAFF
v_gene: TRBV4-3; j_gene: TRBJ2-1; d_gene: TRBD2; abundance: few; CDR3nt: TGCGCCAGCAGCCAAGATCTTAATAGCGGGAGCGCCTACAATGAGCAGTTCTTC; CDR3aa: CASSQDLNSGSAYNEQFF
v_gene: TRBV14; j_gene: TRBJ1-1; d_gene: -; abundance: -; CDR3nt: TGTGCCAGCAGCTCGCGGGTCAGTACTCCGAACACTGAAGCTTTCTTT; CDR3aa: CASSSRVSTPNTEAFF
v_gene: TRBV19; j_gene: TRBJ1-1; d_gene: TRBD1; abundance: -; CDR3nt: TGTGCCAGTAGTCTAGGGGGCTTCGTCACTGAAGCTTTCTTT; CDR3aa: CASSLGGFVTEAFF
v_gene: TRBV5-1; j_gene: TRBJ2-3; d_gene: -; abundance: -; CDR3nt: TGCGCCAGCAGCTTGGCCAGGGGCCACACAGATACGCAGTATTTT; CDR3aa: CASSLARGHTDTQYF
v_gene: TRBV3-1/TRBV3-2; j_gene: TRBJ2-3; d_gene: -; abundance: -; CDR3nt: TGTGCCAGCAGCCAAGTCCCTTCAGCGGGCACAGATACGCAGTATTTT; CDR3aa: CASSQVPSAGTDTQYF
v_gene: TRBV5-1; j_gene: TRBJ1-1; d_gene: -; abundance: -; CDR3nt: TGCGCCAGCAGCTCGGCCGGGGAGAACACTGAAGCTTTCTTT; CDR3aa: CASSSAGENTEAFF
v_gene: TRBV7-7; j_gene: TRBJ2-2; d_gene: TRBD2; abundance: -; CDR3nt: TGTGCTAGCAGCTTAGCGCGGGCTAGCGGAAACACCGGGGAGCTGTTTTTT; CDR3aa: CASSLARASGNTGELFF
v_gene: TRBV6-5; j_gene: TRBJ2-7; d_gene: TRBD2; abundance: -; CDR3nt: TGTGCCAGCTGGACTAGCGGGAGGGCCAGCAACGAGCAGTACTTC; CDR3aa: CASWTSGRASNEQYF
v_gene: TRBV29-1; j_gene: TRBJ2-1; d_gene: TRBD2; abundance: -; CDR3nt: TGCAGCGGTTCGGGGGGGCCCGTCTACAATGAGCAGTTCTTC; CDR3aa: CSGSGGPVYNEQFF
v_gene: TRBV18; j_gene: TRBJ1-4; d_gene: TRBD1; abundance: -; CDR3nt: TGTGCCAGCTCCCGGGACACAGGGGGGCGAACTGAAAAACTGTTTTTT; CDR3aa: CASSRDTGGRTEKLFF
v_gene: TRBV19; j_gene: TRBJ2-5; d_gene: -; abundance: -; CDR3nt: TGTGCCAGTACCAAGTCCGGACAGTGGCCGGGGACCCAGTACTTC; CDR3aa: CASTKSGQWPGTQYF
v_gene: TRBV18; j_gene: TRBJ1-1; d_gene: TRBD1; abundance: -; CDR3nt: TGTGCCAGCTCACGGACAGGGATGAACACTGAAGCTTTCTTT; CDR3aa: CASSRTGMNTEAFF
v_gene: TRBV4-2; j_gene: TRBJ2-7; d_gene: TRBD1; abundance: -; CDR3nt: TGTGCCAGCAGCCAAGCGACAGGGGCGTCCTACGAGCAGTACTTC; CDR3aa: CASSQATGASYEQYF
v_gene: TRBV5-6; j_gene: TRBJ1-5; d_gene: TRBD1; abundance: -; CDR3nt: TGTGCCAGCAGCTCCGGACAGGGGCGAAGCAATCAGCCCCAGCATTTT; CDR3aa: CASSSGQGRSNQPQHF
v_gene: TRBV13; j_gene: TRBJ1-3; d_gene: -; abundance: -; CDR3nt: TGTGCCAGCAGCACACGACATGGTGGAAACACCATATATTTT; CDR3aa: CASSTRHGGNTIYF
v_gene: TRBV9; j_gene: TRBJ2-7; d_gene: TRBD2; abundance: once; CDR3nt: TGTGCCAGCAGCGTAGAGGGTAGCGGGACCTACGAGCAGTACTTC; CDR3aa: CASSVEGSGTYEQYF
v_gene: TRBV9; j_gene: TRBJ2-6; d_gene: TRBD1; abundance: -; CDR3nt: TGTGCCAGCAGCGTATCTGACAGGGGGCTTGGGGCCAACGTCCTGACTTTC; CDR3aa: CASSVSDRGLGANVLTF
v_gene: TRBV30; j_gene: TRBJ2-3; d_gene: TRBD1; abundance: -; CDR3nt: TGTGCCTGGAGTTTAAAGGTTGTCGACAGGGGGAGCACAGATACGCAGTATTTT; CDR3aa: CAWSLKVVDRGSTDTQYF
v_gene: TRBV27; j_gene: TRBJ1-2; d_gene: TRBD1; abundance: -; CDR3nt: TGTGCCAGCAGTCCCGCTAGGACAGGGGTCACTCCTAACTATGGCTACACCTTC; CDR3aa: CASSPARTGVTPNYGYTF
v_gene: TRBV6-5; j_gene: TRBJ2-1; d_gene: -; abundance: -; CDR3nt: TGTGCCAGCCGATATTCGCGGACCTACAATGAGCAGTTCTTC; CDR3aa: CASRYSRTYNEQFF
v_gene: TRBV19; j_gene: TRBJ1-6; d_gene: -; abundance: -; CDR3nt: TGTGCCAGTAGTAACTACAGGGCGTCGTCCTATAATTCACCCCTCCACTTT; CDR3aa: CASSNYRASSYNSPLHF
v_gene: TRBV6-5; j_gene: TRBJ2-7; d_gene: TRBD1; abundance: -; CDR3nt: TGTGCCAGCAGTCCCGCCCCGGGACAGGGGAAGTTGCACTTC; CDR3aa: CASSPAPGQGKLHF
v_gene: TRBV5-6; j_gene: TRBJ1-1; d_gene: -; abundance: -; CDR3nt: TGTGCCAGCAGCTTGGACAGGGTAGGAACTGAAGCTTTCTTT; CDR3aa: CASSLDRVGTEAFF
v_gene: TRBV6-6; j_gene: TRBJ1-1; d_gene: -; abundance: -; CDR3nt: TGTGCCACCTGGGAGGGGAACACTGAAGCTTTCTTT; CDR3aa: CATWEGNTEAFF
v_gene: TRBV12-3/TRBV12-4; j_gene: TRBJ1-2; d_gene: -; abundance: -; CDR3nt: TGTGCCAGCAGTTTAGATGTCGACTATGGCTACACCTTC; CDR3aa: CASSLDVDYGYTF
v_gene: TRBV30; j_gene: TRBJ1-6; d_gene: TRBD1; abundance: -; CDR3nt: TGTGCCTGGACGTTGAAGCCGGACAGGGGTAATTCACCCCTCCACTTT; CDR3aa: CAWTLKPDRGNSPLHF
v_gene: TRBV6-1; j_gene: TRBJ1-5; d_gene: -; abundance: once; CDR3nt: TGTGCCAGCAGTGGTAATGGGTGGGGGGGGAACAATCAGCCCCAGCATTTT; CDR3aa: CASSGNGWGGNNQPQHF
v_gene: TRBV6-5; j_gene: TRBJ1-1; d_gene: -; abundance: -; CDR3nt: TGTGCCAGCAGTTACGGGGCCTCGGGCACTGAAGCTTTCTTT; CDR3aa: CASSYGASGTEAFF
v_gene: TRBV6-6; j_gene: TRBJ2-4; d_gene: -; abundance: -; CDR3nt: TGTGCCAGCAGTGGATCAGGGGCCCCCGCGTCGAACATTCAGTACTTC; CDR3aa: CASSGSGAPASNIQYF
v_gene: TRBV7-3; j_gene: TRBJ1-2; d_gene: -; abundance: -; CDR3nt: TGTGCCAGCAGCCCGCAGGGCTTGGGTTATGGCTACACCTTC; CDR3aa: CASSPQGLGYGYTF
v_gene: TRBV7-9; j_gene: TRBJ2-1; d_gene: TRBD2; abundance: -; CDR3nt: TGTGCCAGCAGCGACGAGGGGACTAGGGTTCGCAATGAGCAGTTCTTC; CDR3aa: CASSDEGTRVRNEQFF
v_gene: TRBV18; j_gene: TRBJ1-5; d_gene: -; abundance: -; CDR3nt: TGTGCCAGCTCACCGTCAATTAATCAGCCCCAGCATTTT; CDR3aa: CASSPSINQPQHF
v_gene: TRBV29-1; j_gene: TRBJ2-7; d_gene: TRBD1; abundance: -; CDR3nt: TGCAGCGTTGATGGGACAGGGGCCAACGAGCAGTACTTC; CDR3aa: CSVDGTGANEQYF
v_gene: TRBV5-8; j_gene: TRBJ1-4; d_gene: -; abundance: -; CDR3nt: TGTGCCAGCAGCTTGTCCCAGGCCACAACTAATGAAAAACTGTTTTTT; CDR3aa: CASSLSQATTNEKLFF
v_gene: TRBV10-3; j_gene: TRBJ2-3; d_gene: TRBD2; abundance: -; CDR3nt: TGTGCCATCAGGGGGACTAGCGGGGACACAGATACGCAGTATTTT; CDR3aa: CAIRGTSGDTDTQYF
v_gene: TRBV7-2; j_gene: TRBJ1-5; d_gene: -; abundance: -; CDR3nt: TGTGCCAGCAGGGCGGGGTCTAGCAATCAGCCCCAGCATTTT; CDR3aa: CASRAGSSNQPQHF
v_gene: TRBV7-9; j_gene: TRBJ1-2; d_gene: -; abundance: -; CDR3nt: TGTGCCAGCAGCTCGACCGGGGAAGATGGCTACACCTTC; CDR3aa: CASSSTGEDGYTF
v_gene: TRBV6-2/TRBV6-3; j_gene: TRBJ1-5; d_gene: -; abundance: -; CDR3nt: TGTGCCAGCAGTAGAAGGGGGAATAGCAATCAGCCCCAGCATTTT; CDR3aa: CASSRRGNSNQPQHF
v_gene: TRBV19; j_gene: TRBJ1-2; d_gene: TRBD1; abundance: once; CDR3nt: TGTGCCACGTCCCGGGACAGGGGGCGGTGGTATGGCTACACCTTC; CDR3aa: CATSRDRGRWYGYTF